This T cell receptor beta chain was captured by sequencing in a study of T cell changes during pregnancy in multiple sclerosis. This CDR3 spans 16 amino acids. V lost 4 bases to trimming and J lost 7 bases, with 18 bases between them. From germline, CDR1 is SGDLS and CDR2 YYNGEE. The table came from immunoSEQ multiplex PCR; TCRdb's copy has only in-frame clones and leaves some out. Of over 10,000 clones detected, approximately 87% appear once; the ten largest clones hold 12%. This TCR was recovered from a female donor in good health, enrolled as a control in a pregnancy study. The gene calls are TRBV9 and TRBJ1-6; TRBD1 is a possible D gene (5 bases). The sequences come from CD8+ T cells from peripheral blood mononuclear cells, collected after pregnancy. For the CDR3, the DNA is TGTGCCAGCAGCCGAGGTCGGGGGTCACAGAATTCACCCCTCCACTTT. Translating gives CASSRGRGSQNSPLHF.